This TCR beta chain was sequenced in a study of T cells in Graves' hyperthyroidism and ophthalmopathy. Study-wide points: Most clonotypes that expanded in the thyroid above 0.001 also showed up in blood.

The CDR3 regions of TCR beta were amplified from RNA transcripts. An initial round of RT-PCR targeting the TCR CDR3 relied on the HTBI primer set. TCRdb passed the multiplex PCR reads through MiXCR, listing each CDR3 protein once. Here the sample spans about 270,000 distinct CDR3 sequences, 20% to 25% being singletons. A word on this clonotype: Its antigen is undetermined.

Subjects with ophthalmopathy showed a Clinical Activity Score no lower than 3, a NOSPECS grade no lower than 4, and a duration shorter than 3 months. The TCR comes from a man in his thirties or forties with Graves' ophthalmopathy. The material sequenced was blood.

The CDR3 loop reads CASSYAGANGYTF. CDR3 coding DNA: TGTGCCAGCAGTTATGCAGGGGCGAATGGCTACACCTTC. This chain connects TRBV6-5 to TRBJ1-2; TRBD1 is a possible D gene (6 bases). The germline CDR1 and CDR2 sequences are MNHEY and SVGAGI. V lost 3 bases to trimming and J lost 6 bases, with 11 bases between them. The CDR3 runs to 13 residues.